The 26 T cell receptor beta chains given below trace back to one sample, sequenced in a study of shared clonotypes between healthy human individuals. The table came from immunoSEQ multiplex PCR; TCRdb's copy has only in-frame clones and leaves some out. This sample has 950,000 to 1,200,000 clones, with approximately 80% found just once. Sequencing was carried out using memory CD4+ T cells from PBMCs. The subset was: CD45RA-negative fraction. These receptors were taken from a man younger than 30 in good health. Some clones in this sample may be carry-over from other donors' samples.

The V and J genes are TRBV7-9 and TRBJ1-3, with D perhaps TRBD1 (5 bases). The CDR3 loop spans 14 amino acids. The germline gives CDR1 SEHNR, CDR2 FQNEAQ (reference sequence). V lost 5 bases and J lost 1, with 9 bases in between. CDR3 nucleotide sequence: TGTGCCAGCAGCCCGACAGCTTCTGGAAACACCATATATTTT. This sequence encodes CASSPTASGNTIYF.

The chain joins TRBV25-1 to TRBJ2-5; 9 nucleotides align to TRBD2. This CDR3 is built from 15 residues. Per the germline V gene, CDR1 is MGHDK and CDR2 is SYGVNS. Trimming cost V 10 bases and J 3 bases; bases outside gene matches: 12. CDR3 in DNA: TGTGCCAAACATCCGGGCGGGAGGGCCGAAGAGACCCAGTACTTC. Translation gives CAKHPGGRAEETQYF.

The chain is built from TRBV28 and TRBJ1-3; D is possibly TRBD1 (5 bases). Trimming cost V 4 bases and J 5 bases, with 15 bases left between them. There are 15 residues in the CDR3. CDR1 and CDR2 (germline): MDHEN, SYDVKM. CDR3 sequence (DNA): TGTGCCAGCAGTTCGAGGGGCCAGGAAAGAAACACCATATATTTT. Translation gives CASSSRGQERNTIYF. The entire variable domain, with the rest obtained from reference TRBV28 and TRBJ1-3, is as follows: DVKVTQSSRYLVKRTGEKVFLECVQDMDHENMFWYRQDPGLGLRLIYFSYDVKMKEKGDIPEGYSVSREKKERFSLILESASTNQTSMYLCASSSRGQERNTIYFGEGSWLTVV.

The chain couples TRBV30 to TRBJ2-6, with D perhaps TRBD1 (6 bases). The CDR3 covers 15 residues. Germline V gene lookup returns CDR1 GTSNPN and CDR2 SVGIG (reference sequence). Trimming shortened V by 4 bases and J by 13 bases, and 23 bases separated the two germline ends. The CDR3 reads CAWTDRVDFRGVLTF. The CDR3 nucleotides read TGTGCCTGGACCGATAGGGTTGATTTCAGGGGTGTCCTGACTTTC.

The gene calls are TRBV11-2 and TRBJ1-1, with D possibly matching TRBD1 (5 bases). The CDR3 runs to 14 residues. Germline values: CDR1 SGHAT, CDR2 FQNNGV. Trimming took off 5 bases at V and 2 bases at J, with 12 bases between the two ends. In DNA form, the CDR3 reads TGTGCCAGCAGCACCTGGGGGGGTAACACTGAAGCTTTCTTT. Its translation is CASSTWGGNTEAFF.

The table lists this clone with a few counts. The CDR3: CATSRIGAGQGTEQYF. The CDR3 DNA reads TGTGCCACCAGCAGAATTGGAGCGGGACAGGGGACCGAGCAGTACTTC. The rearrangement uses TRBV15 and TRBJ2-7; TRBD1 agrees at 10 bases. J lost 6 bases, V lost 2 bases, and 10 bases had no gene match. The CDR3 loop spans 16 amino acids. Germline V gene lookup returns CDR1 LNHNV and CDR2 YYDKDF (reference sequence). Full variable domain (rest looked up from reference TRBV15 and TRBJ2-7): DAMVIQNPRYQVTQFGKPVTLSCSQTLNHNVMYWYQQKSSQAPKLLFHYYDKDFNNEADTPDNFQSRRPNTSFCFLDIRSPGLGDTAMYLCATSRIGAGQGTEQYFGPGTRLTVT.

V is TRBV7-9 and J is TRBJ2-5; D possibly corresponds to TRBD1 (5 bases). The germline gives CDR1 SEHNR, CDR2 FQNEAQ (reference sequence). Trimming cost V 3 bases and J 5 bases, with 13 bases left between them. This CDR3 is built from 14 residues. CDR3 DNA: TGTGCCAGCAGCTTCCGGGCAGCAGGGGAGACCCAGTACTTC. Residues: CASSFRAAGETQYF.

V usage is TRBV6-6 and J usage is TRBJ1-2; D ambiguous. Germline CDR1 reads MNHNY; CDR2 reads SVGAGI (reference sequence). The CDR3 has 13 residues. The CDR3 reads CSTNRGTNYGYTF. For the CDR3, the DNA is TGTTCAACAAACCGCGGGACTAACTATGGCTACACCTTC.

This clone turned up a few times. The chain joins TRBV5-1 to TRBJ1-4; 10 bases line up with TRBD1. Germline CDR1 reads SGHRS; CDR2 reads YFSETQ. The V segment lost 0 bases and the J segment 7 bases; nucleotides outside the gene matches: 3. This CDR3 comprises 15 residues. The CDR3 DNA follows: TGCGCCAGCAGCTTGGACGGGACAGGGGTTGAAAAACTGTTTTTT. Translated, it gives CASSLDGTGVEKLFF.

The V gene is TRBV19, the J gene TRBJ2-7; possibly TRBD1 for D (5 bases). The CDR3 has 13 amino acids. Trimming removed 8 bases at V and 2 bases at J, with 13 bases between. Germline V lookup: CDR1 LNHDA, CDR2 SQIVND (reference sequence). CDR3 DNA sequence: TGTGCCAGTGCAGGGCCCCGGACCTACGAGCAGTACTTC. Translating it yields CASAGPRTYEQYF. Full variable domain (missing parts from reference TRBV19 and TRBJ2-7): DGGITQSPKYLFRKEGQNVTLSCEQNLNHDAMYWYRQDPGQGLRLIYYSQIVNDFQKGDIAEGYSVSREKKESFPLTVTSAQKNPTAFYLCASAGPRTYEQYFGPGTRLTVT.

Only one count was recorded for this clone. The genes are TRBV5-1 and TRBJ2-1; the match to TRBD2 covers 12 bases. The ends lost 5 bases at V and 10 bases at J; junction bases unmatched: 7. The CDR3 sequence is 14 residues long. Germline CDR1 and CDR2: SGHRS and YFSETQ. CDR3 sequence reads: CASSFTSGRSEQFF. DNA for the CDR3: TGCGCCAGCAGTTTCACTAGCGGGAGGAGCGAGCAGTTCTTC.

The rearrangement links TRBV6-5 to TRBJ2-2; 7 nucleotides line up with TRBD1. With 4 bases clipped from V and 4 bases from J, the junction kept 3 bases outside the gene matches. The CDR3 contains 14 residues. Germline loops: CDR1 MNHEY, CDR2 SVGAGI. The CDR3 reads CASSSDRSTGELFF. The CDR3 DNA reads TGTGCCAGCAGTTCGGACAGGTCCACCGGGGAGCTGTTTTTT.

A few counts support this clone. This may be a read error: a much more frequent sequence differs by one nucleotide. Other DNA sequences in this specimen translate into the identical CDR3. This chain links TRBV5-1 with TRBJ1-1; D not certain. The germline V gene has CDR1 SGHRS and CDR2 YFSETQ. The CDR3 is 12 amino acids. V was cut by 2 bases and J by 0 bases, with 2 bases left in between. CDR3: CASSLMNTEAFF. In DNA, the CDR3 is TGCGCCAGCAGCTTAATGAACACTGAAGCTTTCTTT. Variable domain in full (rest from reference TRBV5-1 and TRBJ1-1): KAGVTQTPRYLIKTRGQQVTLSCSPISGHRSVSWYQQTPGQGLQFLFEYFSETQRNKGNFPGRFSGRQFSNSRSEMNVSTLELGDSALYLCASSLMNTEAFFGQGTRLTVV.

Note on this clone: This specimen includes other DNA sequences encoding the same CDR3. V usage is TRBV27 and J usage is TRBJ2-3; D unresolved. Germline V gene lookup returns CDR1 MNHEY and CDR2 SMNVEV (reference sequence). Trimming shortened V by 2 bases and J by 0 bases, and 6 bases separated the two germline ends. The CDR3 length is 14 residues. For the CDR3, the DNA is TGTGCCAGCAGTTTAGATCGGAGCACAGATACGCAGTATTTT. Protein sequence: CASSLDRSTDTQYF.

This clone was observed a handful of times. The rearrangement uses TRBV6-1 and TRBJ2-7; 10 nucleotides line up with TRBD2. The CDR3 runs 15 residues. After removal of 6 bases from V and 5 bases from J, the junction contained 10 bases not matched to a gene. Germline CDR1 reads MNHNS; CDR2 reads SASEGT. CDR3: CASSPLTSGSHEQYF. The CDR3 nucleotides read TGTGCCAGCAGCCCCTTGACTAGCGGGTCCCACGAGCAGTACTTC.

This clone showed up just a few times. DNA for the CDR3: TGTGCCAGCAGCACAGGATTTTCGACCACTGAAGCTTTCTTT. As protein: CASSTGFSTTEAFF. V gene TRBV2 combines with J gene TRBJ1-1; tentatively, D is TRBD1 (5 bases). The V gene's germline CDR1 is SNHLY and CDR2 FYNNEI. V lost 6 bases and J lost 4, with 15 bases in between. This CDR3 contains 14 residues.

The chain recombines TRBV18 with TRBJ2-1; unclear D gene. Trimming took off 3 bases at V and 10 bases at J, with 19 bases between the two ends. CDR3 length: 15 amino acids. Germline values: CDR1 KGHSH, CDR2 LQKENI. The CDR3 DNA sequence: TGTGCCAGCTCACCTATTTCCGGAGAACAATCAGAGCAGTTCTTC. It encodes CASSPISGEQSEQFF.

The V call is TRBV7-9, the J call TRBJ2-2, with TRBD2 matching 8 bases. Germline lookup yields CDR1 SEHNR and CDR2 FQNEAQ (reference sequence). V shed 4 bases and J 7 bases; nucleotides not matched to a gene: 5. This CDR3 has 14 amino acids. CDR3 DNA: TGTGCCAGCAGCTCTAGCGGGCTGAACGGGGAGCTGTTTTTT. It specifies CASSSSGLNGELFF.

The V gene is TRBV19, the J gene TRBJ2-7; TRBD1 aligns across 7 bases. Per the germline V gene, CDR1 is LNHDA and CDR2 is SQIVND (reference sequence). This CDR3 comprises 15 residues. After removal of 4 bases from V and 2 bases from J, the junction contained 8 bases not matched to a gene. Here the CDR3 reads CASSSHLTGAYEQYF. The CDR3, as DNA: TGTGCCAGTAGTAGCCACTTAACAGGGGCCTACGAGCAGTACTTC. The entire variable domain, with the rest obtained from reference TRBV19 and TRBJ2-7, is as follows: DGGITQSPKYLFRKEGQNVTLSCEQNLNHDAMYWYRQDPGQGLRLIYYSQIVNDFQKGDIAEGYSVSREKKESFPLTVTSAQKNPTAFYLCASSSHLTGAYEQYFGPGTRLTVT.

This chain connects TRBV7-7 to TRBJ2-3; D may be TRBD2 (5 bases). The CDR3 totals 14 residues. V dropped 2 bases and J dropped 1 base, with 7 bases sitting between them. Germline V gene sequence: CDR1 SSHAT, CDR2 FNYEAQ (reference sequence). The CDR3 region has the DNA TGTGCCAGCAGCTTATACGGGGGCACAGATACGCAGTATTTT. Translated, it gives CASSLYGGTDTQYF.

The chain links TRBV11-2 to TRBJ1-1; maybe TRBD1 (6 bases). This CDR3 is 14 amino acids long. Trimming took off 7 bases at V and 4 bases at J, with 16 bases between the two ends. The germline CDR1 and CDR2 sequences are SGHAT and FQNNGV. CDR3 loop: CASNVQGGVTEAFF. CDR3 nucleotide sequence: TGTGCCAGCAACGTTCAAGGGGGGGTCACTGAAGCTTTCTTT.

The chain carries TRBV28 and TRBJ1-1; D possibly corresponds to TRBD1 (5 bases). Germline V lookup: CDR1 MDHEN, CDR2 SYDVKM. The CDR3 is 11 amino acids. V dropped 10 bases and J dropped 10 bases, with 16 bases sitting between them. The CDR3 sequence is CATWLGGSAFF. As DNA, the CDR3 is TGTGCCACCTGGCTCGGGGGTTCAGCTTTCTTT. Variable domain in full (rest from reference TRBV28 and TRBJ1-1): DVKVTQSSRYLVKRTGEKVFLECVQDMDHENMFWYRQDPGLGLRLIYFSYDVKMKEKGDIPEGYSVSREKKERFSLILESASTNQTSMYLCATWLGGSAFFGQGTRLTVV.

The rearrangement joins TRBV2 to TRBJ2-7; D gene uncertain. The CDR3 has 11 amino acids. Per the germline V gene, CDR1 is SNHLY and CDR2 is FYNNEI. V shed 7 bases and J shed 3 bases, with 7 bases lying between them. The CDR3 loop is CASNYYYEQYF. CDR3 coding DNA: TGTGCCAGCAATTATTACTACGAGCAGTACTTC.

This chain links TRBV15 with TRBJ1-1, with TRBD1 as a possible D gene (6 bases). This CDR3 is 12 amino acids long. In germline, CDR1 is LNHNV, CDR2 YYDKDF (reference sequence). V lost 5 bases, J lost 10 bases, and 14 bases lay in between. The CDR3 DNA reads as TGTGCCACCAGCTATACAGGGAAAGGAGCTTTCTTT. Protein sequence: CATSYTGKGAFF.

This chain links TRBV6-1 with TRBJ2-6, with D unresolved. CDR3 length equals 15 residues. With 4 bases removed from V and 1 base from J, the gap between germline ends came to 8 bases. Germline CDR1 and CDR2: MNHNS and SASEGT. CDR3 bases: TGTGCCAGCAGTGCAGATGGTTCTGGGGCCAACGTCCTGACTTTC. The encoded protein is CASSADGSGANVLTF.

This clone was recorded a few times. CDR3 DNA sequence: TGTGCCAGCAGCCCGACAGGGATGAACACTGAAGCTTTCTTT. This encodes CASSPTGMNTEAFF. The chain joins TRBV5-4 to TRBJ1-1; 7 nucleotides align to TRBD1. The CDR3 contains 14 residues. Germline trimming cut 4 bases from V and 0 bases from J; bases unmatched to any gene: 3. Per germline, CDR1 SGHNT and CDR2 YYREEE (reference sequence).